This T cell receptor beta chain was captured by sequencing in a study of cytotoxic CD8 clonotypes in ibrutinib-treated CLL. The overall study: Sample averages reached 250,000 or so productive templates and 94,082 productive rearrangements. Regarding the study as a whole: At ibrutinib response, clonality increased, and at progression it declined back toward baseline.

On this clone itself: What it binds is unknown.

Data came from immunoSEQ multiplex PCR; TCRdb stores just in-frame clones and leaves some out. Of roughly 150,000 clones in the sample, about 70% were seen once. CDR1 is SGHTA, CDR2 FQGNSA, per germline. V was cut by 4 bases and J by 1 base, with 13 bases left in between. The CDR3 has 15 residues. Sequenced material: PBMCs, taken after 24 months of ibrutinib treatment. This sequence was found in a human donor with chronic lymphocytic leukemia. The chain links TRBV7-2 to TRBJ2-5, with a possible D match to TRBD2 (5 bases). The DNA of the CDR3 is TGTGCCAGCAGCTCGGCTGCGGGCCTCCAAGAGACCCAGTACTTC. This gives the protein CASSSAAGLQETQYF. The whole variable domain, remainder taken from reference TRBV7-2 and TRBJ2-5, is GAGVSQSPSNKVTEKGKDVELRCDPISGHTALYWYRQSLGQGLEFLIYFQGNSAPDKSGLPSDRFSAERTGGSVSTLTIQRTQQEDSAVYLCASSSAAGLQETQYFGPGTRLLVL.